This TCR beta chain was identified in a study of CD8 T cells in Susac syndrome. V was cut by 1 base and J by 0 bases, with 11 bases left in between. Germline CDR1 is KGHDR and CDR2 is SFDVKD. This CDR3 spans 17 amino acids. A quantity of about 0.45 to 1 ug RNA underwent reverse transcription using random hexamers. MiXCR was run by TCRdb on the immunoSEQ multiplex PCR reads, yielding one entry per CDR3 protein. The sample has 200,000 to 250,000 distinct CDR3 sequences, approximately 92% seen once. V usage is TRBV24-1 and J usage is TRBJ2-2; either TRBD1 or TRBD2 may fit D (6 bases each). The sequencing sample was made of CD4+ T cells from PBMCs. The clonotype was recovered from a human donor with multiple sclerosis. This CDR3 is CATSDLRGATNTGELFF. In DNA, the CDR3 is TGTGCCACCAGTGATTTAAGGGGGGCTACGAACACCGGGGAGCTGTTTTTT.